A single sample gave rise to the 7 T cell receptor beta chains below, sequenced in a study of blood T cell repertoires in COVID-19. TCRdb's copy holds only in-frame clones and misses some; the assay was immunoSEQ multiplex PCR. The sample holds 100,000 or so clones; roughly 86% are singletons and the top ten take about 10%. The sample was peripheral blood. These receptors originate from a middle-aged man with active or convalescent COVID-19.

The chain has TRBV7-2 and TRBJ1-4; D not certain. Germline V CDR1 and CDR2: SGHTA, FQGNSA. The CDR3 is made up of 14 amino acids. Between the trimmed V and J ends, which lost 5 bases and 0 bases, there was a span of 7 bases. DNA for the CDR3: TGTGCCAGCAGCCCCGTCTCAACTAATGAAAAACTGTTTTTT. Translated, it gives CASSPVSTNEKLFF.

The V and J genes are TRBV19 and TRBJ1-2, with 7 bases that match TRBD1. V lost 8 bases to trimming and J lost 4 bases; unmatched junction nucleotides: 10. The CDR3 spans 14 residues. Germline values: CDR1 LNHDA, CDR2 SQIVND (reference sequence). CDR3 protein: CASGGTVTTYGYTF. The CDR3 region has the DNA TGTGCCAGTGGCGGGACAGTCACTACCTATGGCTACACCTTC.

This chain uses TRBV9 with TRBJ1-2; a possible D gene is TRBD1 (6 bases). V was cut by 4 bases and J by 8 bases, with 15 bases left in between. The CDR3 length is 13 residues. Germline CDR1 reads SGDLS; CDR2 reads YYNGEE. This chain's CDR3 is CASSPQIQGGYTF. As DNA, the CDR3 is TGTGCCAGCAGCCCCCAGATTCAGGGGGGCTACACCTTC.

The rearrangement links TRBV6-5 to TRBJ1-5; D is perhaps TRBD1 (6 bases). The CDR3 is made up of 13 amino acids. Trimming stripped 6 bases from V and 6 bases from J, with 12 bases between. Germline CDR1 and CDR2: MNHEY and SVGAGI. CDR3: CASRAGEGQPQHF. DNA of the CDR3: TGTGCCAGCAGAGCAGGGGAAGGTCAGCCCCAGCATTTT.

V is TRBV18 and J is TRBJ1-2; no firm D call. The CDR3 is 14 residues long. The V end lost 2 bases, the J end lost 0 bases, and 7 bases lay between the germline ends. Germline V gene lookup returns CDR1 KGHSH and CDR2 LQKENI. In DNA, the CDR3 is TGTGCCAGCTCACCAGGGCCGTCTAACTATGGCTACACCTTC. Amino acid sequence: CASSPGPSNYGYTF.

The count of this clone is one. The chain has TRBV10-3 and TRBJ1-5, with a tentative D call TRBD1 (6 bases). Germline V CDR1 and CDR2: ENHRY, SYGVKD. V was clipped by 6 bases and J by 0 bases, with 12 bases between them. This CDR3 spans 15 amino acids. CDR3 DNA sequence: TGTGCCATCAGCCGGACAGAAGATAGCAATCAGCCCCAGCATTTT. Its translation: CAISRTEDSNQPQHF.

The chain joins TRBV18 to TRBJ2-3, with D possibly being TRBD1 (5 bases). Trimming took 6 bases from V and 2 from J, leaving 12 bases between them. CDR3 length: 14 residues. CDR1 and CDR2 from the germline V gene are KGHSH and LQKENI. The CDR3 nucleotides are TGTGCCAGCTCGTACGACAGCCACACAGATACGCAGTATTTT. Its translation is CASSYDSHTDTQYF.